These 10 T cell receptor beta chains came from one sample sequenced in a study of OX40 agonist ivuxolimab in advanced cancers. Libraries were prepared by immunoSEQ multiplex PCR; TCRdb keeps only in-frame clonotypes and omits some of them. This repertoire shows under 95,000 clones, about 82% found once; its top ten account for 5.5% to 8%. The sequenced sample was CD4+ or CD8+ T cells sorted from blood, obtained in a trial of the OX40 agonist ivuxolimab. The receptors originated from an adult with an advanced solid tumor such as melanoma, head and neck, liver or kidney cancer.

The chain couples TRBV7-9 to TRBJ1-6, with a possible D match to TRBD1 (5 bases). Germline loops: CDR1 SEHNR, CDR2 FQNEAQ (reference sequence). The CDR3 is 15 amino acids. Trimming shortened V by 10 bases and J by 6 bases, and 19 bases separated the two germline ends. The DNA for the CDR3 is TGTGCCACCCTCGTAGGTACCGGGGGTAATTCACCCCTCCACTTT. Translating gives CATLVGTGGNSPLHF.

The gene calls are TRBV7-2 and TRBJ1-1, with TRBD1 matching over 7 bases. This CDR3 is built from 12 residues. V trimming: 5 bases; J trimming: 10 bases; junction bases outside the gene matches: 7. The germline V gene encodes CDR1 SGHTA and CDR2 FQGNSA. CDR3 amino acids: CASSARQGAAFF. The CDR3 DNA reads TGTGCCAGCAGCGCCCGACAGGGCGCAGCTTTCTTT.

V and J are TRBV7-9 and TRBJ2-5; D tentatively reads TRBD1 or TRBD2 (5 bases each). The germline V gene encodes CDR1 SEHNR and CDR2 FQNEAQ (reference sequence). This CDR3 region has 14 residues. Between the trimmed V and J ends, which lost 3 bases and 3 bases, there was a span of 11 bases. CDR3 residues: CASSFVGTKETQYF. In DNA, the CDR3 is TGTGCCAGCAGCTTTGTGGGGACCAAAGAGACCCAGTACTTC.

V is TRBV7-2 and J is TRBJ2-3; D might be TRBD2 (6 bases). The CDR3 loop spans 15 amino acids. Trimming shortened V by 4 bases and J by 4 bases, and 15 bases separated the two germline ends. Germline-derived CDR1 and CDR2 are SGHTA and FQGNSA. The CDR3 sequence is CASSSLAWGPDTQYF. The CDR3 DNA sequence: TGTGCCAGCAGCTCCCTAGCGTGGGGTCCAGATACGCAGTATTTT.

J is TRBJ1-2 and V is TRBV30; the D is unclear. The length of the CDR3 is 15 residues. Germline values: CDR1 GTSNPN, CDR2 SVGIG (reference sequence). Trimming stripped 3 bases from V and 4 bases from J, with 18 bases between. For the CDR3, the DNA is TGTGCCTGGAGCCGGAACCGCCGATCTTTCTATGGCTACACCTTC. Its translation: CAWSRNRRSFYGYTF.

This chain uses TRBV7-8 with TRBJ2-1, with a tentative D call TRBD1 (5 bases). Per germline, CDR1 SGHVS and CDR2 FQNEAQ. This CDR3 has 14 residues. Trimming cost V 6 bases and J 6 bases, with 15 bases left between them. The CDR3 here is CASSLMGPGNEQFF. CDR3 nucleotide sequence: TGTGCCAGCAGTCTAATGGGGCCTGGCAATGAGCAGTTCTTC.

The V call is TRBV5-8, the J call TRBJ1-2; TRBD1 might be the D (5 bases). The CDR3 runs to 12 residues. The germline V and J ends were trimmed by 0 bases and 6 bases, with 6 bases remaining between them. CDR1 is SGHTS and CDR2 is YDEGEE in the germline V gene. CDR3 sequence: CASSLAGHGYTF. The CDR3 DNA is TGTGCCAGCAGCTTGGCGGGGCATGGCTACACCTTC.

The chain combines TRBV29-1 with TRBJ2-1; D may be TRBD1 (5 bases). V was pared by 2 bases and J by 7 bases, with 15 bases between. The CDR3 totals 14 residues. CDR1 is SQVTM, CDR2 ANQGSEA, per germline. CDR3 amino acids: CSVERGRLDNEQFF. CDR3 sequence (DNA): TGCAGCGTTGAAAGGGGCCGCTTAGATAATGAGCAGTTCTTC.

The chain couples TRBV5-4 to TRBJ2-5, with 9 bases that match TRBD1. The CDR3 covers 16 residues. The germline V gene has CDR1 SGHNT and CDR2 YYREEE (reference sequence). The J segment lost 5 bases and the V segment lost 1 base, leaving 9 bases of the junction unmatched. The CDR3 DNA reads as TGTGCCAGCAGCTTGCCCTCCGGGACAGGGCAGGAGACCCAGTACTTC. Amino acid sequence: CASSLPSGTGQETQYF.

This rearrangement joins TRBV5-1 to TRBJ2-1; 13 bases map to TRBD2. The trim removed 4 bases at V and 6 bases at J, leaving 7 bases unmatched. Germline CDR1 reads SGHRS; CDR2 reads YFSETQ. The CDR3 has 16 amino acids. The CDR3 nucleotides are TGCGCCAGCAGCGTCGGGACTAGCGGGACCGCCAATGAGCAGTTCTTC. It yields the protein CASSVGTSGTANEQFF.